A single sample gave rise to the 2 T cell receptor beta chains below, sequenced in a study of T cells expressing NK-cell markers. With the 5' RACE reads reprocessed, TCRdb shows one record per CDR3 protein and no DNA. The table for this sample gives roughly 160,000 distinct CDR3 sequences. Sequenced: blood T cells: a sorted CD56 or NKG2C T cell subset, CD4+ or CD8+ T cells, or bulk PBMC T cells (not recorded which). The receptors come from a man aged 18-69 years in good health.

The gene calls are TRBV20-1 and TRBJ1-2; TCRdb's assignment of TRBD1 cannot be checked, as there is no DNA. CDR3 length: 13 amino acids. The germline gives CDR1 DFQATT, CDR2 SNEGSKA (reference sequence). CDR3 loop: CSARTGGNYGYTF.

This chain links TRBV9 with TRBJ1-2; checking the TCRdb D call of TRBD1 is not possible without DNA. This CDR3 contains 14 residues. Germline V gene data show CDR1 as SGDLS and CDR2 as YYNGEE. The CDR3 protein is CASSVEDSTYGYTF.